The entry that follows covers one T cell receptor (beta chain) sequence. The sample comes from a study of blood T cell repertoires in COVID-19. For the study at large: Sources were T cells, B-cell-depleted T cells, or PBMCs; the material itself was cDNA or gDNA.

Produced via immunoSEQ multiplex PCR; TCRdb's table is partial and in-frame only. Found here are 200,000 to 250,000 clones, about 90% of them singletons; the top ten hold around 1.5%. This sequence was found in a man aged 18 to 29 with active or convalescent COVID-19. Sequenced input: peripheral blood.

The CDR3 protein is CASSLGQIGELFF. CDR3 coding DNA: TGTGCCAGCAGCTTGGGGCAGATAGGGGAGCTGTTTTTT. J is TRBJ2-2 and V is TRBV11-2; weak D call: TRBD1 (5 bases). Germline V gene data show CDR1 as SGHAT and CDR2 as FQNNGV. Trimming cost V 3 bases and J 8 bases, with 10 bases left between them. The CDR3 is 13 amino acids.